The present entry profiles one T cell receptor (beta chain) with its context. What it binds is not known. The data were taken from a study of T cells in Graves' hyperthyroidism and ophthalmopathy. Study-level results: The majority of expanded thyroid clonotypes above 0.001 also appeared in blood. Ophthalmopathy got predicted by the model a median approximately 6.4 months before its onset.

TCR beta CDR3 regions were amplified from RNA transcripts. First-round RT-PCR of the TCR CDR3 relied on the HTBI primer set. TCRdb re-called the multiplex PCR reads with MiXCR, one entry per CDR3 protein. This sample carries more than 450,000 distinct CDR3 sequences, just under 20% of them seen once, and the ten largest clones take about 50%. Looked up from germline, CDR1 is MNHEY and CDR2 is SMNVEV (reference sequence). Trimming stripped 5 bases from V and 6 bases from J, with 19 bases between. The CDR3 covers 15 residues. Duration under 3 months, a NOSPECS grade of at least 4, and a Clinical Activity Score of at least 3 characterized the ophthalmopathy patients. Not enrolled were patients with uncontrolled infection, other autoimmune disease, pregnancy or lactation.

V gene TRBV27 combines with J gene TRBJ1-1, with a possible D match to TRBD1 (5 bases). The sequence was obtained from a man aged 40-55 years with Graves' ophthalmopathy. Sequenced sample: blood. CDR3 sequence: CASSPSVGRGAEAFF. CDR3 in DNA: TGTGCCAGCAGTCCATCGGTGGGGAGAGGGGCTGAAGCTTTCTTT.